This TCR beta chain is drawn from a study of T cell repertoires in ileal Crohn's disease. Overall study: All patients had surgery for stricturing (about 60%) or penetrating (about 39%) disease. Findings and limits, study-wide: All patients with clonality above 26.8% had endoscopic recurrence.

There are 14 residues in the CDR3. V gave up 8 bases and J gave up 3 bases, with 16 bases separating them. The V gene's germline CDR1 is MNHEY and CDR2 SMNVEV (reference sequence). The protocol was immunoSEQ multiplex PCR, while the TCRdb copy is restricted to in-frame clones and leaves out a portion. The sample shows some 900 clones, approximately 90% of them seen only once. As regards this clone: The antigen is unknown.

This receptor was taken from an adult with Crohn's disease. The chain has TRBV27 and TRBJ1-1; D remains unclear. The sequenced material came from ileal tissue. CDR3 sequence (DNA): TGTGCCAGCCCTACCCCCGGCGGGGACACTGAAGCTTTCTTT. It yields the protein CASPTPGGDTEAFF.